This T cell receptor (beta chain) came from a study of beta chain features in type 1 diabetes. Study summary: There was similarity between patients and healthy donors in age, gender and cell yields. Study outcomes and limitations: Whatever favoring of shorter templates PCR might show would apply equally to patients and controls. Shortening that was moderate but significant affected the TCRB CDR3s of Type 1 diabetes patients in all four CD4+ subsets.

Trimming took 5 bases from V and 9 from J; bases not matched to a gene: 11. Germline V gives CDR1 SNHLY, CDR2 FYNNEI. The CDR3 has 15 residues. Expressed TCRB transcripts were sequenced because the isolated RNA had all been reverse transcribed beforehand. About 1.1 million reads, on average, came from each of the stem cell-like memory T cell samples. TCRdb's copy holds only in-frame clones and misses some; the assay was immunoSEQ multiplex PCR. The data contain approximately 20,000 clones, about 57% of them singletons. Sorting based on CD45RO/CCR7/CD25/CD127/CD95/CD27 separated CD4+ naive, central memory, regulatory and stem cell-like memory cells. This clone was seen only a few times. Its matching antigen is unknown.

This sequence originates from a man between 18 and 35 years old with type 1 diabetes. The chain uses TRBV2 and TRBJ2-1; 9 nucleotides align to TRBD2. Sequencing was carried out using stem cell memory CD4+ T cells from blood. This CDR3 reads CASSPLAGGPPEQFF. The CDR3 nucleotides are TGTGCCAGCAGTCCTTTGGCGGGGGGGCCGCCTGAGCAGTTCTTC.